Below, one T cell receptor (beta chain) is given with its context. Its antigen is not known. Germline CDR1 reads MNHEY; CDR2 reads SVGAGI. Trimming removed 0 bases from V and 4 bases from J, with 12 bases in between. The CDR3 sequence is 15 residues long. TCRdb reprocessed the RT-PCR reads with MiXCR, giving one entry per CDR3 protein. Of 800 to 950 distinct CDR3 sequences detected, around four fifths appear once; the ten largest clones hold roughly 7.1%. The sample originates from a study of yellow fever vaccine responses in identical twins. Findings and limits, study-wide: Convergence reportedly seemed to mark part of the twins' vaccine T cell response, with personalization marking the rest.

This clonotype was sampled from a woman aged 18-35 years who received the yellow fever vaccine. This chain uses TRBV6-5 with TRBJ1-2; D ambiguous. Material: T cells from blood (PBMCs), unsorted or a sorted subset (not recorded which), obtained before or after yellow fever vaccination (not recorded which). CDR3 coding DNA: TGTGCCAGCAGTTACTCGTCTGGGTCGGGCTATGGCTACACCTTC. Translation: CASSYSSGSGYGYTF.